This TCR beta chain was documented in a study of T-cell memory formation after mild COVID-19. Overall study: The TCR clusters were mostly specific to one donor.

Whole-study findings and limits: Researchers found some responding clones in pre-infection memory, a sign that cross-reactive memory joined. Clones contracting over day 15 to 85 were CD4/CD8 balanced, with later expanders leaning CD4+.

5'RACE with constant-segment primers built TCRalpha and TCRbeta cDNA libraries with UMIs. MiXCR, applied by TCRdb to the 5' RACE reads, yields one record per CDR3 protein. Of hundreds of thousands of distinct CDR3 sequences listed, around 16% are singletons. Germline CDR1 and CDR2: SEHNR and FQNEAQ (reference sequence). V lost 5 bases to trimming and J lost 4 bases; unmatched junction nucleotides: 17. The CDR3 consists of 18 residues. In the case of this clonotype: The antigen is not known.

This chain links TRBV7-9 with TRBJ1-2; 9 nucleotides agree with TRBD1. The sequence came from a young man who had mild COVID-19 (a few samples of this study predate the infection). Cell type and time point are not known. The sample comprised PBMCs or a T cell subset sorted from them (not recorded which). CDR3 region: CASSGRPPDRGTFYGYTF. CDR3 nucleotide sequence: TGTGCCAGCAGCGGAAGACCCCCGGACAGGGGTACCTTCTATGGCTACACCTTC.